This passage covers 18 T cell receptor beta chains from one sample sequenced in a study of OX40 agonist ivuxolimab in advanced cancers. Profiling relied on immunoSEQ multiplex PCR, and the TCRdb table lists in-frame clones only, not all of them. The sample has some 31,000 clones; 80% to 90% are singletons. Source: CD4+ or CD8+ T cells sorted from blood, taken in a trial of the OX40 agonist ivuxolimab. These receptors were taken from an adult with an advanced solid tumor such as melanoma, head and neck, liver or kidney cancer.

This chain connects TRBV5-1 to TRBJ2-1, with 7 bases fitting TRBD1. This CDR3 comprises 13 residues. Germline V gives CDR1 SGHRS, CDR2 YFSETQ. Unmatched junction bases numbered 6, after V lost 7 bases and J lost 5 bases. The chain's CDR3 is CASETGDDNEQFF. The DNA for the CDR3 is TGCGCCAGCGAAACAGGGGACGACAATGAGCAGTTCTTC.

The V and J genes are TRBV19 and TRBJ1-1; D is unclear. This CDR3 has 15 amino acids. The V end lost 0 bases, the J end lost 0 bases, and 8 bases lay between the germline ends. Germline-derived CDR1 and CDR2 are LNHDA and SQIVND (reference sequence). CDR3 in DNA: TGTGCCAGTAGTATAGAGGGCCACATGAACACTGAAGCTTTCTTT. It translates to CASSIEGHMNTEAFF.

This clone is a singleton in its sample. The CDR3 DNA sequence: TGCGCCAGCAGCAAAGGACAGGGCGGCACTGAAGCTTTCTTT. Its protein is CASSKGQGGTEAFF. The chain links TRBV5-1 to TRBJ1-1; 8 nucleotides line up with TRBD1. The CDR3 has 14 residues. The germline V gene encodes CDR1 SGHRS and CDR2 YFSETQ. The ends lost 4 bases at V and 4 bases at J; junction bases unmatched: 6.

Only a few counts were recorded for this clone. The gene calls are TRBV10-1 and TRBJ1-1, with a tentative D call TRBD1 (6 bases). The length of the CDR3 is 13 residues. With 4 bases removed from V and 4 bases from J, the gap between germline ends came to 10 bases. Germline CDR1 WNHNN, CDR2 SYGVQD (reference sequence). As DNA, the CDR3 is TGCGCCAGCAGTGGACAGGTGGCCACTGAAGCTTTCTTT. Amino acids: CASSGQVATEAFF.

V gene TRBV7-2 combines with J gene TRBJ2-2; D ambiguous. This CDR3 contains 14 residues. Deletions cut 4 bases from V and 1 base from J, with 7 bases between. Germline loops: CDR1 SGHTA, CDR2 FQGNSA. As DNA, the CDR3 is TGTGCCAGCAGCTCCCGACGGAACACCGGGGAGCTGTTTTTT. It translates to CASSSRRNTGELFF.

The CDR3 coding sequence is TGTGCCAGCAGCTGGACAGGGGCCTTCACCGGGGAGCTGTTTTTT. It encodes CASSWTGAFTGELFF. The rearrangement joins TRBV7-2 to TRBJ2-2; 9 nucleotides line up with TRBD1. Germline V lookup: CDR1 SGHTA, CDR2 FQGNSA. The CDR3 is 15 amino acids. With V trimmed by 4 bases and J by 4 bases, 4 bases remained unmatched. The full variable domain, its missing parts supplied by reference TRBV7-2 and TRBJ2-2, is GAGVSQSPSNKVTEKGKDVELRCDPISGHTALYWYRQSLGQGLEFLIYFQGNSAPDKSGLPSDRFSAERTGGSVSTLTIQRTQQEDSAVYLCASSWTGAFTGELFFGEGSRLTVL.

This chain links TRBV5-8 with TRBJ2-1, with 9 bases matching TRBD2. Germline V gene lookup returns CDR1 SGHTS and CDR2 YDEGEE. The V gene end was trimmed by 1 base and the J gene end by 4 bases; junction bases not matched to a gene: 6. CDR3 length equals 16 residues. Here the CDR3 reads CASSLYAGGPYNEQFF. As DNA, the CDR3 is TGTGCCAGCAGCTTGTACGCGGGAGGGCCTTACAATGAGCAGTTCTTC. Supplemented by reference TRBV5-8 and TRBJ2-1, the full variable domain reads EAGVTQSPTHLIKTRGQQATLRCSPISGHTSVYWYQQALGLGLQFLLWYDEGEERNRGNFPPRFSGRQFPNYSSELNVNALELEDSALYLCASSLYAGGPYNEQFFGPGTRLTVL.

The chain uses TRBV11-2 and TRBJ2-5; D is uncertain. V was clipped by 3 bases and J by 1 base, with 9 bases between them. CDR3 length: 14 residues. Germline V CDR1 and CDR2: SGHAT, FQNNGV. This CDR3 is CASSFGRIQETQYF. CDR3 DNA: TGTGCCAGCAGCTTCGGACGAATCCAAGAGACCCAGTACTTC.

The sample holds one count of this clone. The chain combines TRBV6-5 with TRBJ2-7; 7 nucleotides line up with TRBD2. The CDR3 contains 15 residues. CDR1 and CDR2 from the germline V gene are MNHEY and SVGAGI. Trimming at V came to 6 bases and at J to 2 bases, leaving 10 bases not matched to a gene. The CDR3 is CASRPTSASPYEQYF. Written as DNA, the CDR3 is TGTGCCAGCAGGCCAACTAGCGCCTCCCCCTACGAGCAGTACTTC.

This rearrangement joins TRBV11-2 to TRBJ2-3, with D possibly matching TRBD1 (7 bases). From germline, CDR1 is SGHAT and CDR2 FQNNGV. V was clipped by 6 bases and J by 3 bases, with 19 bases between them. The CDR3 contains 16 residues. The CDR3 coding sequence is TGTGCCAGCAGTTCTCCAGGGGGGATGTGGACAGATACGCAGTATTTT. Its protein product is CASSSPGGMWTDTQYF.

J is TRBJ2-4 and V is TRBV4-1; 12 bases agree with TRBD2. Germline CDR1 reads MGHRA; CDR2 reads YSYEKL. The CDR3 extends over 18 amino acids. Losses at the gene ends were 1 base for V and 2 bases for J; bases not matched to a gene: 6. The CDR3 DNA reads TGCGCCAGCAGCCAAGGATCGACTAGCGGGAGATCCAAAAACATTCAGTACTTC. It codes for CASSQGSTSGRSKNIQYF.

The V call is TRBV19, the J call TRBJ2-7, with D perhaps TRBD1 (6 bases). With 5 bases removed from V and 1 base from J, the gap between germline ends came to 15 bases. Germline assignment: CDR1 LNHDA and CDR2 SQIVND (reference sequence). The length of the CDR3 is 15 residues. The CDR3 bases are TGTGCCAGTAGTGCCCAGGGGACACTATCCTACGAGCAGTACTTC. This codes for CASSAQGTLSYEQYF.

J is TRBJ2-1 and V is TRBV29-1, with 13 positions matching TRBD2. In germline, CDR1 is SQVTM, CDR2 ANQGSEA. Germline trimming cut 2 bases from V and 10 bases from J; bases unmatched to any gene: 2. CDR3 length: 13 residues. CDR3 DNA: TGCAGCGTTGAAAGGACTAGCGGGGGAGAGCAGTTCTTC. It specifies CSVERTSGGEQFF.

This chain joins TRBV6-6 and TRBJ1-3, with TRBD1 as a possible D gene (5 bases). Trimming removed 10 bases at V and 0 bases at J, with 16 bases between. Germline V gene sequence: CDR1 MNHNY, CDR2 SVGAGI (reference sequence). This CDR3 is 15 amino acids long. CDR3 sequence (DNA): TGTGCCACAGAATTACAGGTCTCCTCTGGAAACACCATATATTTT. Protein product: CATELQVSSGNTIYF.

CDR3 sequence reads: CASSQGPGQVAYEQYF. DNA of the CDR3: TGCGCCAGCAGCCAGGGCCCGGGACAAGTAGCCTACGAGCAGTACTTC. The chain joins TRBV10-1 to TRBJ2-7, with TRBD1 as a possible D gene (6 bases). This CDR3 has 16 residues. Germline values: CDR1 WNHNN, CDR2 SYGVQD (reference sequence). Trimming pared 6 bases from V and 2 bases from J, leaving 20 bases between.

The CDR3: CASSGYRGPNSPLHF. The CDR3 DNA sequence: TGTGCCAGCAGTGGTTACAGAGGCCCAAATTCACCCCTCCACTTT. V is TRBV25-1 and J is TRBJ1-6; D gene unclear. Germline V gene sequence: CDR1 MGHDK, CDR2 SYGVNS. The V gene lost 4 bases and the J gene lost 7 bases, with 14 bases spanning the gap. The CDR3 sequence is 15 residues long.

This clone appeared a single time. The chain links TRBV5-8 to TRBJ2-5; TRBD2 matches 13 bases. Trimming took 3 bases from V and 5 from J; bases not matched to a gene: 13. This CDR3 region has 18 residues. Germline values: CDR1 SGHTS, CDR2 YDEGEE. Written as DNA, the CDR3 is TGTGCCAGCAGCTCCGGGACTAGCGGGACGACCGCCGGGGAGACCCAGTACTTC. It codes for CASSSGTSGTTAGETQYF.

The CDR3 loop reads CASSGDSLNEQFF. The CDR3 DNA reads TGCGCCAGCAGCGGGGACAGTCTGAATGAGCAGTTCTTC. The chain combines TRBV5-1 with TRBJ2-1; 7 bases fit TRBD1. Germline lookup yields CDR1 SGHRS and CDR2 YFSETQ. CDR3 length: 13 residues. The trim removed 4 bases at V and 7 bases at J, leaving 5 bases unmatched.